The rows below give T cell receptor beta chains drawn from one sample of a study of T cell responses to AZD1222 COVID-19 vaccine. Sequenced by immunoSEQ multiplex PCR; TCRdb stores in-frame clones only, minus some. The sample holds some 120,000 clones, 70% to 90% seen once. This sample comprised peripheral blood, obtained on day 0 of AZD1222 vaccination. These receptors were collected from an adult in good health. CDR3s include the opening cysteine and the closing phenylalanine or tryptophan. A D gene is named only where the DNA matches it firmly. Clone sizes are given selectively: once, few, many, or a class where the clone is expanded.

D: NA
V: TRBV7-6
size: NA
J: TRBJ1-1
DNA: TGTGCCAGCAGCTTGCAGTTGAACACTGAAGCTTTCTTT
CDR3: CASSLQLNTEAFF

D: TRBD1
V: TRBV6-5
size: once
J: TRBJ2-2
DNA: TGTGCCAGCAGAACAGGGGCCGGGGAGCTGTTTTTT
CDR3: CASRTGAGELFF

D: NA
V: TRBV7-9
size: NA
J: TRBJ1-2
DNA: TGTGCCAGCAGCGGGGCAGGGTGGGCGGATGGCTACACCTTC
CDR3: CASSGAGWADGYTF

D: TRBD1
V: TRBV19
size: NA
J: TRBJ1-2
DNA: TGTGCCAGTGGGAAAGATGGACAGGGACCCAGGGCCTATGGCTACACCTTC
CDR3: CASGKDGQGPRAYGYTF

D: NA
V: TRBV7-9
size: NA
J: TRBJ2-5
DNA: TGTGCCAGCAGCTTAGGTGCAGGGGGGTTCCAAGAGACCCAGTACTTC
CDR3: CASSLGAGGFQETQYF

D: NA
V: TRBV18
size: NA
J: TRBJ1-2
DNA: TGTGCCAGCTCACCACCGTCCGGGCACTATGGCTACACCTTC
CDR3: CASSPPSGHYGYTF

D: TRBD2
V: TRBV18
size: NA
J: TRBJ2-7
DNA: TGTGCCAGCTCATCAGGACTAGCTTATTACGAGCAGTACTTC
CDR3: CASSSGLAYYEQYF

D: NA
V: TRBV29-1
size: NA
J: TRBJ2-1
DNA: TGCAGCGTTGAATTAGTCGGCGGGTACAATGAGCAGTTCTTC
CDR3: CSVELVGGYNEQFF

D: NA
V: TRBV10-3
size: NA
J: TRBJ2-1
DNA: TGTGCCATCAGTGACTCCGTTTCGGGGTACAATGAGCAGTTCTTC
CDR3: CAISDSVSGYNEQFF

D: NA
V: TRBV19
size: NA
J: TRBJ1-1
DNA: TGTGCCAGTACGCAGCAGGGGATGAACACTGAAGCTTTCTTT
CDR3: CASTQQGMNTEAFF

D: NA
V: TRBV28
size: NA
J: TRBJ1-5
DNA: TGTGCCAGCAGTTTGGCAGGCCAAGGCTATCAGCCCCAGCATTTT
CDR3: CASSLAGQGYQPQHF

D: TRBD1
V: TRBV5-4
size: NA
J: TRBJ1-1
DNA: TGTGCCAGCAGCTCCAAGACAGGGATGAACACTGAAGCTTTCTTT
CDR3: CASSSKTGMNTEAFF

D: NA
V: TRBV4-1
size: NA
J: TRBJ2-6
DNA: TGCGCCAGCAGCCCGCGTTTATTGAGGGGGGTCGACTCTGGGGCCAACGTCCTGACTTTC
CDR3: CASSPRLLRGVDSGANVLTF

D: TRBD2
V: TRBV19
size: NA
J: TRBJ2-1
DNA: TGTGCCAGTAGTCCGATGGGACTAGCGGGGATCTATAATGAGCAGTTCTTC
CDR3: CASSPMGLAGIYNEQFF

D: NA
V: TRBV7-8
size: NA
J: TRBJ2-5
DNA: TGTGCCAGCAGCTTACTCAGGGGAATCCAAGAGACCCAGTACTTC
CDR3: CASSLLRGIQETQYF

D: NA
V: TRBV19
size: NA
J: TRBJ2-5
DNA: TGTGCCAGTAGTATTCGAGGGGGCCAAGAGACCCAGTACTTC
CDR3: CASSIRGGQETQYF

D: NA
V: TRBV5-4
size: NA
J: TRBJ2-7
DNA: TGTGCCAGCAGCTACGAGGGAGGTCTCTCCTACGAGCAGTACTTC
CDR3: CASSYEGGLSYEQYF

D: TRBD1
V: TRBV6-2/TRBV6-3
size: once
J: TRBJ2-3
DNA: TGTGCCAGCAGTTACGGGACAGGGGGCTGGAGTACGCAGTATTTT
CDR3: CASSYGTGGWSTQYF

D: TRBD1
V: TRBV19
size: NA
J: TRBJ2-6
DNA: TGTGCCAGTAGTCCAAGGACAGGGGCGGACAACGTCCTGACTTTC
CDR3: CASSPRTGADNVLTF

D: NA
V: TRBV9
size: NA
J: TRBJ2-2
DNA: TGTGCCAGCAGCGTAGGGGGGGCGAACACCGGGGAGCTGTTTTTT
CDR3: CASSVGGANTGELFF